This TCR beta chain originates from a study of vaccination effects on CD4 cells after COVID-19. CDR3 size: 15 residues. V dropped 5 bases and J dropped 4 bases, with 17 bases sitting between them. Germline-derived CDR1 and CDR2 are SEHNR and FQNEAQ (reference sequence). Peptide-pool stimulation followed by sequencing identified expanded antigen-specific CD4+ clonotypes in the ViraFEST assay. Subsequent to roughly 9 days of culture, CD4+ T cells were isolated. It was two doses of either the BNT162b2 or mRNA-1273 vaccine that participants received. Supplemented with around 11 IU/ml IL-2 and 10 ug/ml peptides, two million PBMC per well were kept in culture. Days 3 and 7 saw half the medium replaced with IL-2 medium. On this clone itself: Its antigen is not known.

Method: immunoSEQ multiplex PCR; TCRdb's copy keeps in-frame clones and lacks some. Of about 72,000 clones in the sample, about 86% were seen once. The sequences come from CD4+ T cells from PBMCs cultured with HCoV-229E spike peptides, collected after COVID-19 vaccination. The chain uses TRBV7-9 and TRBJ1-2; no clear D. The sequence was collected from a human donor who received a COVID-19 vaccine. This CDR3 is CASSLLETGTYGYTF. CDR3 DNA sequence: TGTGCCAGCAGCCTCCTTGAGACGGGTACCTATGGCTACACCTTC.